The present T cell receptor beta chain was sequenced within a study of blood T cell repertoires in COVID-19. The wider study: PBMCs, B-cell-depleted T cells, or T cells provided the cDNA or gDNA that made up the material.

CDR1 and CDR2 from the germline V gene are MDHEN and SYDVKM. The CDR3 runs 16 residues. The V segment lost 5 bases and the J segment 5 bases; nucleotides outside the gene matches: 11. Authors' analysis steps: The assay estimated nucleated cells by amplifying reference gene primers. Produced via immunoSEQ multiplex PCR; TCRdb's table is partial and in-frame only. V, J and clone size reflect that table, while D and trimming were determined from the DNA. The profile shows 68,000 or so clones, 60% to 85% of them singletons. The chain couples TRBV28 to TRBJ2-3; TRBD1 aligns across 9 bases. Sequencing was done on a sample of peripheral blood. This sequence originates from a human donor in a cohort sampled during active COVID-19. CDR3 amino acids: CASSLLPGQGLDTQYF. Written as DNA, the CDR3 is TGTGCCAGCAGTCTCCTACCGGGACAGGGCTTAGATACGCAGTATTTT. The variable domain in full, completed from reference TRBV28 and TRBJ2-3, reads DVKVTQSSRYLVKRTGEKVFLECVQDMDHENMFWYRQDPGLGLRLIYFSYDVKMKEKGDIPEGYSVSREKKERFSLILESASTNQTSMYLCASSLLPGQGLDTQYFGPGTRLTVL.